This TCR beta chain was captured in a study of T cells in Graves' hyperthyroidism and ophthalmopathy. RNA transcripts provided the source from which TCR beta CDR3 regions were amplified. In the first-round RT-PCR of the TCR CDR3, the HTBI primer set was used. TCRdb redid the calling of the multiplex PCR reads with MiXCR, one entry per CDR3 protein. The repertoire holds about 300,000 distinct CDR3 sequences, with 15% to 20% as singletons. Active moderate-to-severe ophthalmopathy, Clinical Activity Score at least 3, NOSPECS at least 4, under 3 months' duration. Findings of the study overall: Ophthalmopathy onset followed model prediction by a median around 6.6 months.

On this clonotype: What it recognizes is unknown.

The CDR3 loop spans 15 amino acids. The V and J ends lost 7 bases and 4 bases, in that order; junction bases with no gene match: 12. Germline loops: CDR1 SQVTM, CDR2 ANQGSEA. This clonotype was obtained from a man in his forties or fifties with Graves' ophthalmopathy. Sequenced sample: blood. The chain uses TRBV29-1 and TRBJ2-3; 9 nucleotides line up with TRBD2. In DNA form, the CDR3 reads TGCAGCGCAGGAGGGGCTAGCGGGATCTCAGATACGCAGTATTTT. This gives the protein CSAGGASGISDTQYF.